These 32 T cell receptor delta chains were all obtained from the same sample, sequenced in a study of gamma-delta T cells after stem cell transplantation. TCRdb called clones from the RT-PCR reads again using CATT. The sample carries under 3,000 delta-chain clones, roughly 5.9% recorded once. The sample consisted of gamma-delta T cells. Receptors were obtained from a human donor. It is not recorded whose cells these are; they may come from a transplant donor.

This clone was seen only a few times. Possible read error: a much larger clone is one base away. The J gene is TRDJ1, the V gene TRDV2; 10 bases are a match to TRDD3. The germline V gene has CDR1 GEAIGNYY and CDR2 EKD. The CDR3 extends over 18 amino acids. The ends lost 0 bases at V and 3 bases at J; junction bases unmatched: 12. CDR3 in amino acids: CACDTVSTWGINPDKLIF. The CDR3 DNA sequence: TGTGCCTGTGACACCGTCTCTACCTGGGGGATAAATCCCGATAAACTCATCTTT.

About this clone itself: This may be a read error, as it is one base from a much larger clone. The V and J genes are TRDV2 and TRDJ1; 7 bases are shared with TRDD3. V dropped 3 bases and J dropped 11; count of bases not matched to a gene: 17. This CDR3 has 15 residues. Germline loops: CDR1 GEAIGNYY, CDR2 EKD. CDR3 loop: CACDPLGGKEENLIF. Here the CDR3 DNA reads TGTGCCTGTGACCCCCTGGGGGGTAAAGAGGAGAACCTCATCTTT.

In the case of this clone: A far more abundant clone sits one base away, making this likely a read error. The identical CDR3 is also encoded by other nucleotide sequences in the sample. The rearrangement joins TRDV2 to TRDJ1, with 8 positions matching TRDD3. The CDR3 is 18 amino acids. Trimming at V came to 3 bases and at J to 8 bases, leaving 22 bases not matched to a gene. CDR1 is GEAIGNYY and CDR2 is EKD in the germline V gene. The CDR3 DNA sequence: TGTGCCTGTGACCCCCTGTTGACTGGGGGTCGACAGGGGACCAAACTCATCTTT. Protein sequence: CACDPLLTGGRQGTKLIF.

This clone was found a few times. One base away lies a much larger clone, so this may be a sequencing read error. This sample also contains other DNA sequences that code for the same CDR3. The V gene is TRDV2, the J gene TRDJ3, with a weak D call TRDD3 (6 bases). CDR1 is GEAIGNYY, CDR2 EKD, per germline. This CDR3 has 19 residues. The V end lost 1 base, the J end lost 0 bases, and 15 bases lay between the germline ends. The DNA for the CDR3 is TGTGCCTGTGACACTGGGGGGGCCTTAAGCTCCTGGGACACCCGACAGATGTTTTTC. It encodes CACDTGGALSSWDTRQMFF.

The chain has TRDV1 and TRDJ1, with D tentatively TRDD3 (6 bases). This CDR3 is 20 amino acids long. Germline V gene lookup returns CDR1 TSWWSYY and CDR2 QGS. Trimming removed 2 bases at V and 0 bases at J, with 25 bases between. CDR3 sequence (DNA): TGTGCTCTTGGGGAATGGCAGGCTACGGGGGGGACACTTTACACCGATAAACTCATCTTT. Residues: CALGEWQATGGTLYTDKLIF.

This chain links TRDV2 with TRDJ1, with D perhaps TRDD3 (5 bases). This CDR3 contains 15 residues. V lost 3 bases and J 4 bases, leaving 17 bases between the germline ends. Germline V CDR1 and CDR2: GEAIGNYY, EKD. CDR3 sequence (DNA): TGTGCCTGTGACGTTGTGGGGAGGTATAACGATAAACTCATCTTT. Amino acids: CACDVVGRYNDKLIF.

This clone is deemed medium-sized. The likely explanation is a read error, given a far larger clone one base away. The identical CDR3 is also encoded by other nucleotide sequences in the sample. The gene calls are TRDV2 and TRDJ1; 13 bases are a match to TRDD3. Per germline, CDR1 GEAIGNYY and CDR2 EKD. This CDR3 is 21 amino acids long. The CDR3, as DNA: TGCGCCTGTGACACTATCCTGGGACTGGGGGATACGTGGAGCTACACCGATAAACTCATCTTT. Translation: CACDTILGLGDTWSYTDKLIF.

Only a few counts were recorded for this clone. A far larger clone is off by one base, so a read error is likely. The chain joins TRDV2 to TRDJ2; tentative D call: TRDD3 (6 bases). Germline V gives CDR1 GEAIGNYY, CDR2 EKD. This CDR3 contains 18 residues. DNA of the CDR3: TGTGCCTGTGACTCCCCCTGGGGACCTCTTGCTTTGACAGCACAACCCTTCTTT. It specifies CACDSPWGPLALTAQPFF.

By sample fraction, this clone is medium-sized (0.01 to 0.1%). This specimen includes other DNA sequences encoding the same CDR3. The V gene is TRDV2, the J gene TRDJ1, with 12 bases aligning to TRDD3. Germline V CDR1 and CDR2: GEAIGNYY, EKD. The ends lost 2 bases at V and 1 base at J; junction bases unmatched: 16. The CDR3 consists of 20 residues. CDR3 sequence: CACDKLLGDTQLIATDKLIF. The CDR3 region has the DNA TGTGCCTGTGACAAGTTACTGGGGGATACCCAACTCATAGCCACCGATAAACTCATCTTT.

This clone came up a few times. This probably arose from a read error, given a far larger clone one base away. The sample carries other DNA sequences with the same CDR3. The chain carries TRDV2 and TRDJ1; 11 bases are a match to TRDD3. The CDR3 length is 17 residues. Per germline, CDR1 GEAIGNYY and CDR2 EKD. In nucleotides, the CDR3 is TGTGCCTGTGACACCATTGGGGGATACGCCAACACCGACAAACTCATCTTT. Encoded protein: CACDTIGGYANTDKLIF.

Notes on this clone: This may arise from a read error, as a much more abundant clone is one base away. The sample carries other DNA sequences with the same CDR3. This rearrangement joins TRDV2 to TRDJ1; TRDD3 aligns across 12 bases. This CDR3 comprises 20 residues. Trimming removed 2 bases from V and 1 base from J; junction bases left unmatched: 16. Germline CDR1 and CDR2: GEAIGNYY and EKD. CDR3 in DNA: TGTGCCTGTGACAAGTTACTGGGGGATACCCAGCTCATAGCCACCGATAAACTCATCTTT. Protein: CACDKLLGDTQLIATDKLIF.

This clone was found a few times. Translating this DNA gives a protein that differs at residue 10 from the TCRdb one, which belongs to a much larger clone; a read error is likely, and the protein shown is this translation. The chain has TRDV2 and TRDJ3, with D tentatively TRDD3 (5 bases). Trimming took off 0 bases at V and 0 bases at J, with 20 bases between the two ends. Germline V gives CDR1 GEAIGNYY, CDR2 EKD. This CDR3 has 21 residues. CDR3 DNA sequence: TGTGCCTGTGACACCGGGGGGCTGACTGTGGGAGACTCCTGGGACACCCGACAGATGTTTTTC. Protein: CACDTGGLTVGDSWDTRQMFF.

Sample share makes this clone large. Distinct nucleotide sequences in the sample also encode this CDR3. As DNA, the CDR3 is TGTGCCTGTGACACCGTGGTGGGGGATACCTCCTGGGACACCCGACAGATGTTTTTC. This sequence encodes CACDTVVGDTSWDTRQMFF. This chain links TRDV2 with TRDJ3, with 10 bases identical to TRDD3. The germline V gene encodes CDR1 GEAIGNYY and CDR2 EKD. The CDR3 contains 19 residues. V was clipped by 0 bases and J by 0 bases; unmatched bases: 4.

In regard to this clone: TCRdb's entry gives the protein of a much larger clone, which mismatches this DNA's translation at residue 4, likely from a read error; the protein reported here is translated from the DNA. V and J are TRDV2 and TRDJ3, with no clear D. V was cut by 5 bases and J by 0 bases, with 13 bases left in between. The CDR3 has 17 residues. CDR1 is GEAIGNYY and CDR2 is EKD in the germline V gene. This CDR3 is CACGTPEFSWDTRQMFF. The CDR3 DNA reads TGTGCCTGTGGCACACCCGAATTCTCCTGGGACACCCGACAGATGTTTTTC.

In regard to this clone: The mismatch at residue 5 between this DNA's translation and the TCRdb protein of a much larger clone likely reflects a read error; the protein shown is translated from the DNA. The chain joins TRDV2 to TRDJ1, with 8 positions matching TRDD3. Per the germline V gene, CDR1 is GEAIGNYY and CDR2 is EKD. CDR3 length: 17 amino acids. V shed 3 bases and J 0 bases; nucleotides not matched to a gene: 11. This chain's CDR3 is CACDGLTGGSYTDKLIF. The CDR3 DNA sequence: TGTGCCTGTGACGGGTTGACTGGGGGTTCGTACACCGATAAACTCATCTTT.

As regards this clone: The protein TCRdb lists differs from the translation of the DNA at residue 8; the protein given here is translated from the DNA itself. The chain uses TRDV2 and TRDJ1; D may be TRDD3 (6 bases). This CDR3 has 19 amino acids. V was clipped by 0 bases and J by 4 bases, with 26 bases between them. Germline V gives CDR1 GEAIGNYY, CDR2 EKD. CDR3 bases: TGTGCCTGTGACACCGTAGCACCGGGGGACCCAGAAAGGGACGATAAACTCATCTTT. Its translation: CACDTVAPGDPERDDKLIF.

Relative to its sample, this clone is medium-sized (0.01 to 0.1%). The chain joins TRDV2 to TRDJ1; 8 bases align to TRDD3. J was trimmed by 0 bases and V by 0 bases; bases with no gene match: 11. This CDR3 has 18 amino acids. From germline, CDR1 is GEAIGNYY and CDR2 EKD. The CDR3 is CACDTVLRDTLYTDKLIF. The CDR3 DNA is TGTGCCTGTGACACCGTGCTGAGGGATACGCTCTACACCGATAAACTCATCTTT.

This clone has just a few counts. This may stem from a read error, because a much larger clone lies one nucleotide away. Other DNA sequences in this sample translate to the same CDR3. J is TRDJ1 and V is TRDV2, with 9 nucleotides matching TRDD3. Germline CDR1 is GEAIGNYY and CDR2 is EKD. This CDR3 is 16 amino acids long. DNA of the CDR3: TGTGCCTGTGACACCGTTGGGGGATATGCGACCGACAAACTCATCTTT. Translation: CACDTVGGYATDKLIF.

Judged by abundance, this clone is medium-sized. Other DNA variants within this sample encode the same CDR3. This chain connects TRDV2 to TRDJ3; TRDD3 matches 10 bases. Trimming cost V 3 bases and J 1 base; bases outside gene matches: 5. Germline assignment: CDR1 GEAIGNYY and CDR2 EKD. This CDR3 spans 18 amino acids. This CDR3 reads CACDPLGDASWDTRQMFF. The CDR3 bases are TGTGCCTGTGACCCACTGGGGGATGCATCCTGGGACACCCGACAGATGTTTTTC.

As concerns this clone: A much larger clone lies one base from this, so it may be a read error. The sample has other DNA sequences that encode this CDR3 too. V gene TRDV2 combines with J gene TRDJ1; weak D call: TRDD3 (5 bases). CDR1 and CDR2 (germline): GEAIGNYY, EKD. The CDR3 loop spans 15 amino acids. The CDR3 DNA follows: TGTGCCTGTGACACCGTGGGATCCCCCACCGATAAACTCATCTTC. The encoded protein is CACDTVGSPTDKLIF.

Concerning this clone itself: TCRdb lists the protein of a much larger clone for this DNA, which differs at residue 6, so this is likely a read error; the protein given here is translated from the DNA itself. The V call is TRDV2, the J call TRDJ1; 8 bases line up with TRDD3. The CDR3 loop spans 17 amino acids. Germline assignment: CDR1 GEAIGNYY and CDR2 EKD. Germline trimming cut 4 bases from V and 0 bases from J; bases unmatched to any gene: 12. The CDR3 DNA reads as TGTGCCTGTGATGCCATACTGGGGGCGTGGGACACCGATAAACTCATCTTT. It yields the protein CACDAILGAWDTDKLIF.

The rearrangement uses TRDV2 and TRDJ1, with TRDD3 matching over 12 bases. J gave up 2 bases and V 4 bases, and 10 bases lay outside the gene matches. Germline loops: CDR1 GEAIGNYY, CDR2 EKD. This CDR3 region has 17 residues. The CDR3 sequence: CACDPLLGDTGTDKLIF. CDR3 sequence (DNA): TGTGCCTGTGATCCCCTACTGGGGGATACTGGGACCGATAAACTCATCTTT.

Regarding this clone: A much larger clone sits a single nucleotide away, making a read error possible. Other nucleotide sequences from this sample produce the same CDR3. The rearrangement links TRDV2 to TRDJ3; TRDD3 aligns across 10 bases. The CDR3 length is 18 residues. Germline assignment: CDR1 GEAIGNYY and CDR2 EKD. In nucleotides, the CDR3 is TGCGCCTGTGACCCACTGGGGGATGCATCCTGGGACACCCGACAGATGTTTTTC. Its protein is CACDPLGDASWDTRQMFF.

This clone is large in the sample. Other DNA sequences in the sample encode the same CDR3. This chain joins TRDV2 and TRDJ1; 11 bases are a match to TRDD3. The CDR3 has 18 residues. The V gene's germline CDR1 is GEAIGNYY and CDR2 EKD. V was clipped by 0 bases and J by 0 bases; unmatched bases: 8. The CDR3 region is CACDTVMGDTRYTDKLIF. CDR3 bases: TGTGCCTGTGACACCGTTATGGGGGATACGCGGTACACCGATAAACTCATCTTT.

V gene TRDV2 combines with J gene TRDJ1; possibly TRDD3 for D (6 bases). The V and J ends lost 3 bases and 0 bases respectively, with 31 bases between them. CDR3 size: 21 residues. The germline gives CDR1 GEAIGNYY, CDR2 EKD. CDR3: CACDLIGTATPGGLYTDKLIF. Here the CDR3 DNA reads TGTGCCTGTGACCTGATAGGAACCGCAACGCCGGGGGGACTGTACACCGATAAACTCATCTTT.

In the case of this clone: One base separates it from a far larger clone, so it is likely a read error. The rearrangement uses TRDV2 and TRDJ1; 8 positions agree with TRDD3. The CDR3 is 14 residues long. Germline V CDR1 and CDR2: GEAIGNYY, EKD. The CDR3 DNA follows: TGTGCCTGTGACACGCTGGGGGACACCGATGAACTCATCTTT. Translation: CACDTLGDTDELIF.

In the case of this clone: This is likely an artifact of a read error, given a far larger clone one base away. The chain carries TRDV2 and TRDJ3; 7 nucleotides align to TRDD3. J gave up 1 base and V 2 bases, and 7 bases lay outside the gene matches. Germline V lookup: CDR1 GEAIGNYY, CDR2 EKD. CDR3 length: 18 residues. CDR3 region: CACDIGYALSWDTRQMFF. CDR3 bases: TGTGCCTGTGACATCGGATACGCACTTTCCTGGGACACCCGACAGATGTTTTTC.

This clone was counted a few times. The protein that TCRdb holds for this DNA derives from a much larger clone and differs from the translated DNA at residue 17, which likely indicates a read error; the protein shown here is translated from the DNA. The chain joins TRDV2 to TRDJ1; TRDD3 matches at 8 bases. The germline V gene has CDR1 GEAIGNYY and CDR2 EKD. CDR3 size: 20 residues. The CDR3 spells CACDPIGLGAPQLHTDTLIF. The CDR3 coding sequence is TGTGCCTGTGACCCAATCGGACTGGGGGCCCCCCAACTTCACACCGATACACTCATCTTT.

This clone was seen a handful of times. With a far larger clone one base away, a read error is the likely cause. J is TRDJ1 and V is TRDV2, with D possibly being TRDD2 or TRDD3 (9 bases each). This CDR3 spans 22 amino acids. Germline assignment: CDR1 GEAIGNYY and CDR2 EKD. In DNA, the CDR3 is TGTGCCTGTGACCCCCTTCCTACACTGGGGATACGAGAGGAGGGGTACACCGGTAAACTCATCTTT. It is translated as CACDPLPTLGIREEGYTGKLIF.

By proportion, this clone is medium-sized. The chain employs TRDV2 and TRDJ1; 12 bases match TRDD3. CDR1 GEAIGNYY and CDR2 EKD come from the germline V gene. V dropped 3 bases and J dropped 4; count of bases not matched to a gene: 8. The CDR3 extends over 16 amino acids. Written as DNA, the CDR3 is TGTGCCTGTGACTTACTGGGGGATACCGGCGGCGATAAACTCATCTTT. As protein: CACDLLGDTGGDKLIF.

This clone was observed a few times. Possible read error: a much larger clone is one base away. The same CDR3 is also encoded by other DNA sequences in this sample. The V and J genes are TRDV2 and TRDJ1; the match to TRDD3 covers 9 bases. Losses at the gene ends were 4 bases for V and 1 base for J; bases not matched to a gene: 15. The germline CDR1 and CDR2 sequences are GEAIGNYY and EKD. The CDR3 covers 18 residues. CDR3 bases: TGTGCCTGTGATGGACTCCTACTGGGGGACACTCTCACCGATAAACTCATCTTT. This sequence encodes CACDGLLLGDTLTDKLIF.

This clone ranks as medium-sized (0.01 to 0.1%). The chain uses TRDV2 and TRDJ1, with 12 bases identical to TRDD3. CDR3 size: 15 residues. Germline V gene lookup returns CDR1 GEAIGNYY and CDR2 EKD. V trimming: 1 base; J trimming: 8 bases; junction bases outside the gene matches: 7. The CDR3 loop is CACDTLGDTRKKLIF. DNA of the CDR3: TGTGCCTGTGACACTCTGGGGGATACGCGGAAAAAACTCATCTTT.